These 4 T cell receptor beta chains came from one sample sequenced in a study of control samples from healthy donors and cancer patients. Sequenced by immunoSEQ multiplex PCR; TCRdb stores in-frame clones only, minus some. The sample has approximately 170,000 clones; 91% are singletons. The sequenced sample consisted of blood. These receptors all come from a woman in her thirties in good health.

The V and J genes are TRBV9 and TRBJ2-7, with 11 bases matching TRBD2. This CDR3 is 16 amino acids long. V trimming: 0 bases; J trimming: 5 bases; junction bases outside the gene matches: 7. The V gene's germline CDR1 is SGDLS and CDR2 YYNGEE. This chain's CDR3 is CASSVEIAGGWDEQYF. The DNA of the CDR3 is TGTGCCAGCAGCGTAGAGATAGCGGGAGGGTGGGACGAGCAGTACTTC.

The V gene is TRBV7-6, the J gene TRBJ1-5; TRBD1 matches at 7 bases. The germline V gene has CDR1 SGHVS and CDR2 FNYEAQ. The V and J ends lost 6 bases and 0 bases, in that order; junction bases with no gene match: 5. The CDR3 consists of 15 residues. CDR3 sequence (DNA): TGTGCCAGCAGTCCCGGGACAGATAGCAATCAGCCCCAGCATTTT. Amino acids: CASSPGTDSNQPQHF.

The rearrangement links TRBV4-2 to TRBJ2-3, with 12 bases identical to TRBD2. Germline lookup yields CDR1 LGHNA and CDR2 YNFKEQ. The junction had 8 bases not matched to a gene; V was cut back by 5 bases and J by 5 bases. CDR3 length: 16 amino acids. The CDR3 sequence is CASSIRLAGGIDTQYF. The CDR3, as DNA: TGTGCCAGCAGCATCCGGCTAGCGGGAGGGATAGATACGCAGTATTTT.

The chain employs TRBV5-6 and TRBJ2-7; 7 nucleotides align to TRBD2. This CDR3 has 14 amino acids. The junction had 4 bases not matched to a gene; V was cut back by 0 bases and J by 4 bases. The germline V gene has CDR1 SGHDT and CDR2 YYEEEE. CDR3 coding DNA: TGTGCCAGCAGCTTGGCGGGGGAGGGTTACGAGCAGTACTTC. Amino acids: CASSLAGEGYEQYF.